This T cell receptor beta chain was recorded in a study of CD8+ T cells in alopecia areata. Extracted from the samples, RNA was reverse transcribed into cDNA to serve as the sequencing template. The protocol was immunoSEQ multiplex PCR, while the TCRdb copy is restricted to in-frame clones and leaves out a portion. In the table there are 15,000 to 20,000 clones, 50% to 60% of which are singletons. Study-wide results and caveats: Higher clonality was seen in lesional scalp than in normal scalp, especially in alopecia totalis/universalis.

This clone was found a few times. Its antigen is as yet unknown. The CDR3 is 18 amino acids. Losses at the gene ends were 2 bases for V and 0 bases for J; bases not matched to a gene: 9. Germline CDR1 is MGHRA and CDR2 is YSYEKL. As for treatment: oral pan-JAK inhibitor, 5-10 mg twice daily. Collection of lesional scalp punch biopsies and peripheral blood was performed in alopecia areata patients. Sequenced material: skin, taken at week 4, from a patient treated with tofacitinib. The sequence came from a human donor with alopecia areata. The chain carries TRBV4-1 and TRBJ2-2, with 7 bases that match TRBD2. DNA of the CDR3: TGCGCCAGCAGCCAAAACAGCCGGGGGGTCCCGAACACCGGGGAGCTGTTTTTT. This encodes CASSQNSRGVPNTGELFF.